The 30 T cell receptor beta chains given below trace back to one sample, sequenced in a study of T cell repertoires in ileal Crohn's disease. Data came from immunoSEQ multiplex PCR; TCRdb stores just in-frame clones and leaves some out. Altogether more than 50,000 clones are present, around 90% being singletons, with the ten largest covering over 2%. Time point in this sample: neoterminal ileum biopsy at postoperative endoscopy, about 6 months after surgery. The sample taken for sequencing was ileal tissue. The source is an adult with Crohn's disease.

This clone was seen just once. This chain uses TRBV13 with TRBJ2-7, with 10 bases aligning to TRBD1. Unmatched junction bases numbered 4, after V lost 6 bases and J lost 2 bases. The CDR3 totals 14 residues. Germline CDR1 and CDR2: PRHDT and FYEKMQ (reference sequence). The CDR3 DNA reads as TGTGCCAGCAGTCTGACAGGGGGCGCCTACGAGCAGTACTTC. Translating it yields CASSLTGGAYEQYF.

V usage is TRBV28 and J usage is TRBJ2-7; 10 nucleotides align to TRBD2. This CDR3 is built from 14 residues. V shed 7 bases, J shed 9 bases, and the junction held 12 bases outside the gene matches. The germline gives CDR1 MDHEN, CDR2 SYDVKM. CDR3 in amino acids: CASNLAGASGLQYF. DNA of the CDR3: TGTGCCAGCAACCTAGCGGGAGCATCTGGTTTGCAGTACTTC.

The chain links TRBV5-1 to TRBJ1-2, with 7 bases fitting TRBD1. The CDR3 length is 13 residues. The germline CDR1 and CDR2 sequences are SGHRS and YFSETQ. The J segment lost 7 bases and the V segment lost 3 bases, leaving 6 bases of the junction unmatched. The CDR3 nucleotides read TGCGCCAGCAGCTCGGACAGGTCTCTTGGCTACACCTTC. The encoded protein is CASSSDRSLGYTF.

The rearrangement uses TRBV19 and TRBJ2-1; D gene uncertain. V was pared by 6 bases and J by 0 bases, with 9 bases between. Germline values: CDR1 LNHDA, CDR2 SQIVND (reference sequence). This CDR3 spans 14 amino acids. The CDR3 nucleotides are TGTGCCAGTAGATACCCCGGCTCCTACAATGAGCAGTTCTTC. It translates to CASRYPGSYNEQFF. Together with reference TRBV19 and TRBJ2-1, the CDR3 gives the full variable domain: DGGITQSPKYLFRKEGQNVTLSCEQNLNHDAMYWYRQDPGQGLRLIYYSQIVNDFQKGDIAEGYSVSREKKESFPLTVTSAQKNPTAFYLCASRYPGSYNEQFFGPGTRLTVL.

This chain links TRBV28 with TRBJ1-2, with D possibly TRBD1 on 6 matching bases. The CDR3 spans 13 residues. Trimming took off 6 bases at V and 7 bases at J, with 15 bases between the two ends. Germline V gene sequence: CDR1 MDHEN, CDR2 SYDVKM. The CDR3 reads CASRPVGAGGYTF. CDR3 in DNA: TGTGCCAGCAGACCCGTGGGGGCAGGTGGCTACACCTTC.

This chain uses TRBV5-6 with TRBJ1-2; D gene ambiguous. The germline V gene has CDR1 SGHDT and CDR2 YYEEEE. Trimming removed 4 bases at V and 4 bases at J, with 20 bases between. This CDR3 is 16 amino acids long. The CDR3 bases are TGTGCCAGCAGCCCCCCAGGAGGCAGAAGCGGCTATGGCTACACCTTC. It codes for CASSPPGGRSGYGYTF. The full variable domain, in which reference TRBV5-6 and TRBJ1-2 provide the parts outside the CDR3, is DAGVTQSPTHLIKTRGQQVTLRCSPKSGHDTVSWYQQALGQGPQFIFQYYEEEERQRGNFPDRFSGHQFPNYSSELNVNALLLGDSALYLCASSPPGGRSGYGYTFGSGTRLTVV.

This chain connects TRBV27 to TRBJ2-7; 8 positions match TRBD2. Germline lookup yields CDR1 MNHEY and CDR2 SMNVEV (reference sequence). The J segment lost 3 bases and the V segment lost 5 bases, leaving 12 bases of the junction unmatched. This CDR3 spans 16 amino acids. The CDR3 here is CASSQSGTRPLYEQYF. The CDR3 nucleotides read TGTGCCAGCAGTCAATCCGGGACTAGACCCCTCTACGAGCAGTACTTC.

CDR3 protein: CASSLGQNLGYGYTF. In DNA form, the CDR3 reads TGTGCCAGCAGCCTGGGACAGAACCTCGGTTATGGCTACACCTTC. J is TRBJ1-2 and V is TRBV6-6; 7 nucleotides match TRBD1. This CDR3 has 15 amino acids. Germline assignment: CDR1 MNHNY and CDR2 SVGAGI (reference sequence). With 6 bases clipped from V and 5 bases from J, the junction kept 12 bases outside the gene matches.

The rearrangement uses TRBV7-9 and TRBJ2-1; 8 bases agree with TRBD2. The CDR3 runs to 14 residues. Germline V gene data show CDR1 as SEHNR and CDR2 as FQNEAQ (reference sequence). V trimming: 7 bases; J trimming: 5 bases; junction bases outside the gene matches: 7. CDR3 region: CASNPSGLNNEQFF. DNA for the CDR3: TGTGCCAGCAATCCTAGCGGGTTAAACAATGAGCAGTTCTTC. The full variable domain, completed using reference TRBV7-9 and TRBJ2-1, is DTGVSQNPRHKITKRGQNVTFRCDPISEHNRLYWYRQTLGQGPEFLTYFQNEAQLEKSRLLSDRFSAERPKGSFSTLEIQRTEQGDSAMYLCASNPSGLNNEQFFGPGTRLTVL.

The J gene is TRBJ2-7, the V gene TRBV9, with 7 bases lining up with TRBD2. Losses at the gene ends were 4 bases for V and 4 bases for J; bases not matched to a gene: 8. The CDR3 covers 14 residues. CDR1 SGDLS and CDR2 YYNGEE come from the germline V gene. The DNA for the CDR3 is TGTGCCAGCAGCCTTAGGGCTAGCGGATACGAGCAGTACTTC. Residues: CASSLRASGYEQYF.

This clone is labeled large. CDR3 sequence reads: CASSETGLNQPQHF. In DNA form, the CDR3 reads TGCGCCAGCAGTGAGACAGGCCTTAATCAGCCCCAGCATTTT. V usage is TRBV10-1 and J usage is TRBJ1-5, with TRBD1 as a possible D gene (5 bases). This CDR3 spans 14 amino acids. Trimming shortened V by 2 bases and J by 4 bases, and 9 bases separated the two germline ends. In germline, CDR1 is WNHNN, CDR2 SYGVQD (reference sequence).

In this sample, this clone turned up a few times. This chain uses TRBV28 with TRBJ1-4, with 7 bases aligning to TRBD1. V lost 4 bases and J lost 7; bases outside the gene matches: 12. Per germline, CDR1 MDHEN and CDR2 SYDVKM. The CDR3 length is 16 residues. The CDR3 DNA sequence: TGTGCCAGCAGTTCCCTGACCCGGACAGGTCGTGAAAAACTGTTTTTT. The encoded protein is CASSSLTRTGREKLFF.

The CDR3 region has the DNA TGTGCCAGCAGCTTGAGAGAATCTAGCACAGATACGCAGTATTTT. This gives the protein CASSLRESSTDTQYF. The rearrangement joins TRBV7-2 to TRBJ2-3; D call uncertain. Germline loops: CDR1 SGHTA, CDR2 FQGNSA. The length of the CDR3 is 15 residues. The V end was cut by 3 bases, the J end by 0 bases, with 10 bases between.

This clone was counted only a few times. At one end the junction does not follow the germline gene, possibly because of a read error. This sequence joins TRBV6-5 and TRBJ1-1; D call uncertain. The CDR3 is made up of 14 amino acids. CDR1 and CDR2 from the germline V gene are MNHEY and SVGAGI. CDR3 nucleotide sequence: TGTGCCAGCAGCTACTCACTATCGAACACTGAAGCTTTCTTT. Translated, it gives CASSYSLSNTEAFF.

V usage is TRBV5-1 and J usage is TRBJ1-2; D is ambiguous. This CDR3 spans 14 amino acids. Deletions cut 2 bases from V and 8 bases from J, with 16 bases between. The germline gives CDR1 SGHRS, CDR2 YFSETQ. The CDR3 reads CASSFNNPSRGYTF. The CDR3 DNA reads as TGCGCCAGCAGCTTTAATAACCCTTCTCGGGGCTACACCTTC.

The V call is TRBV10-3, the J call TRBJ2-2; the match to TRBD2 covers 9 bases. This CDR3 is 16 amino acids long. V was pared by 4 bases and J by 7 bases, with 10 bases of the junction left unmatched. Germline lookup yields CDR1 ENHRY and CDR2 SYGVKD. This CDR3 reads CAISAASSGKGGELFF. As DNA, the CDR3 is TGTGCCATCAGTGCGGCGTCTAGCGGGAAGGGCGGGGAGCTGTTTTTT.

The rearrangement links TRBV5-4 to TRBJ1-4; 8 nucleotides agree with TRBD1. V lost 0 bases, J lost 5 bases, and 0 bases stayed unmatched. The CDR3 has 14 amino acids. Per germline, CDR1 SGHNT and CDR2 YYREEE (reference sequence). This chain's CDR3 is CASSLGQGNEKLFF. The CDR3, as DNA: TGTGCCAGCAGCTTGGGACAGGGGAATGAAAAACTGTTTTTT.

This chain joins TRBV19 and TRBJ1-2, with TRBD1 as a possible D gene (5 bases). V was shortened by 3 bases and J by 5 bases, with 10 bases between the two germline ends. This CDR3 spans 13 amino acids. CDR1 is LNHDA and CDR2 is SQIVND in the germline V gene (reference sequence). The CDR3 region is CASSIQGFYGYTF. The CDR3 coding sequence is TGTGCCAGTAGTATCCAGGGTTTTTATGGCTACACCTTC.

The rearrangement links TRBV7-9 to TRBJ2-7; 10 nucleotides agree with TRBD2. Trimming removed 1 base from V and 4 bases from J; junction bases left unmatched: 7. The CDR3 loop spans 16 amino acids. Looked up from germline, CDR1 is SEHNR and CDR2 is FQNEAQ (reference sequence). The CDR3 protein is CASSLVSLAGEYEQYF. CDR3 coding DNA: TGTGCCAGCAGCTTAGTAAGCCTAGCGGGAGAATACGAGCAGTACTTC.

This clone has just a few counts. CDR3 amino acids: CASGGMGGRGTEAFF. DNA for the CDR3: TGTGCCAGCGGCGGTATGGGGGGCAGGGGGACTGAAGCTTTCTTT. This chain connects TRBV11-2 to TRBJ1-1; TRBD1 aligns across 7 bases. Trimming at V came to 8 bases and at J to 5 bases, leaving 14 bases not matched to a gene. This CDR3 has 15 residues. CDR1 and CDR2 (germline): SGHAT, FQNNGV.

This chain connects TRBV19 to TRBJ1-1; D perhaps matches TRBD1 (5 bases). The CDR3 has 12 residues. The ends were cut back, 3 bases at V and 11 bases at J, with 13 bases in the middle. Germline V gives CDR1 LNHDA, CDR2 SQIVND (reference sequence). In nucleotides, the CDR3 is TGTGCCAGTAGTATTAAGGGGCCTCGTGCTTTCTTT. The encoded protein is CASSIKGPRAFF.

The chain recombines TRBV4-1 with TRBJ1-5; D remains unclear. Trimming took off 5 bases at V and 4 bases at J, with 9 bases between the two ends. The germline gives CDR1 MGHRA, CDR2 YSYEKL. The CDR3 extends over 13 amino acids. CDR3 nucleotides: TGCGCCAGCAGCTTGAGCTTTAATCAGCCCCAGCATTTT. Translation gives CASSLSFNQPQHF.

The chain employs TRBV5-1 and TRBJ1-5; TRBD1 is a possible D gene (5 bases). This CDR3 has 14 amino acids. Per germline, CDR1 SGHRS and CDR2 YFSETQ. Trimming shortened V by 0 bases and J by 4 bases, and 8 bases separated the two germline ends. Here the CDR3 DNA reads TGCGCCAGCAGCTTGGGACAGAATAATCAGCCCCAGCATTTT. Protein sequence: CASSLGQNNQPQHF.

CDR3 DNA: TGCGCCAGCAGCCAAGAACCCCAGTGGTCTGGAAACACCATATATTTT. Its protein is CASSQEPQWSGNTIYF. The chain has TRBV4-3 and TRBJ1-3; D is unclear. The CDR3 has 16 residues. Germline CDR1 is LGHNA and CDR2 is YSLEER. Trimming cost V 0 bases and J 1 base, with 10 bases left between them.

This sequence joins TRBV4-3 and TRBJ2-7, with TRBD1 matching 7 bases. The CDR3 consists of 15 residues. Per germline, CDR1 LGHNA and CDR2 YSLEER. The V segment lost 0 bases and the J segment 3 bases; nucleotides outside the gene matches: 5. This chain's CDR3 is CASSQDSRTGYEQYF. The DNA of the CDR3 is TGCGCCAGCAGCCAAGATTCTAGGACAGGCTACGAGCAGTACTTC.

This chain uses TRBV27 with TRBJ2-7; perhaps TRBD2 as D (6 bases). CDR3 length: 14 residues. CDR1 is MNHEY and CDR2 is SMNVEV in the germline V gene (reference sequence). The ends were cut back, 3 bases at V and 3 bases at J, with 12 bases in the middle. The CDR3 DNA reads TGTGCCAGCAGTTTTGGGTTGGGAGGCTACGAGCAGTACGTC. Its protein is CASSFGLGGYEQYV.

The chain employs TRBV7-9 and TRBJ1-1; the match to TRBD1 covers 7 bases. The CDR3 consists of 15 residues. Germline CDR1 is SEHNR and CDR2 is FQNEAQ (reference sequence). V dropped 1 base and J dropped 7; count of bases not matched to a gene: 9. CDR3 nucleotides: TGTGCCAGCAGCTTAGACAGGGGTAGAACCCTTGAAGCTTTCTTT. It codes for CASSLDRGRTLEAFF.

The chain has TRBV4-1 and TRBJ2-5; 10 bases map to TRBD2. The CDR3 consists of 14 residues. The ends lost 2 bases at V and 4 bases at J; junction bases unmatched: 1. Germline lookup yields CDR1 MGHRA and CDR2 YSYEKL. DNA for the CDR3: TGCGCCAGCAGCCAACTAGCGGGAGTAGAGACCCAGTACTTC. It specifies CASSQLAGVETQYF.

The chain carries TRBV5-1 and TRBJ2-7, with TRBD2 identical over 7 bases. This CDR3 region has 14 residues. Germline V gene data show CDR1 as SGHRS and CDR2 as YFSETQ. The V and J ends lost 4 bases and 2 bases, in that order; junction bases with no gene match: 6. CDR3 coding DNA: TGCGCCAGCAGCCCGGGGGGACCCGCCTACGAGCAGTACTTC. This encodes CASSPGGPAYEQYF.

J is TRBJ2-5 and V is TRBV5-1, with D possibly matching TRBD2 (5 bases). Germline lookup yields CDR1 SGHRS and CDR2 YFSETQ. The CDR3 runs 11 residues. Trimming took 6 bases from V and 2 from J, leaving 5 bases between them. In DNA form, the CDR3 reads TGCGCCAGCACGGGACAAGAGACCCAGTACTTC. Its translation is CASTGQETQYF.